Listed below are T cell receptor beta chains from one sample, sequenced in a study of T cells in Graves' hyperthyroidism and ophthalmopathy. One entry per CDR3 protein, called by TCRdb with MiXCR from the multiplex PCR reads. The sample includes hundreds of thousands of distinct CDR3 sequences, 35% of them seen just once. Sequencing used blood. These receptors all come from a woman in her thirties or forties with Graves' hyperthyroidism. Each CDR3 is given with its conserved first and last residue. The order of the fields is V gene, clone size, J gene, D gene, CDR3 protein, CDR3 DNA. D genes are given only for firm matches. Clone sizes are given selectively: once, few, many, or a class where the clone is expanded.

v_call: TRBV7-2
clone_size: -
j_call: TRBJ1-3
d_call: -
cdr3_aa: CASSPPPVGNTIYF
cdr3_nt: TGTGCCAGCAGCCCTCCCCCGGTCGGAAACACCATATATTTT

v_call: TRBV2
clone_size: many
j_call: TRBJ1-1
d_call: TRBD1
cdr3_aa: CASSDRGSTEAFF
cdr3_nt: TGTGCCAGCAGCGACAGGGGATCCACTGAAGCTTTCTTT

v_call: TRBV9
clone_size: -
j_call: TRBJ2-2
d_call: -
cdr3_aa: CASSHNTGVADTGELFF
cdr3_nt: TGTGCCAGCAGCCACAATACAGGAGTTGCGGACACCGGGGAGCTGTTTTTT

v_call: TRBV7-2
clone_size: many
j_call: TRBJ1-5
d_call: -
cdr3_aa: CASSAQGGDQPQHF
cdr3_nt: TGTGCCAGCAGCGCACAGGGAGGGGATCAGCCCCAGCATTTT

v_call: TRBV20-1
clone_size: -
j_call: TRBJ2-5
d_call: TRBD2
cdr3_aa: CSAREGVAGGPTQYF
cdr3_nt: TGCAGTGCTAGAGAGGGCGTAGCGGGGGGGCCGACGCAGTACTTC

v_call: TRBV19
clone_size: -
j_call: TRBJ1-2
d_call: -
cdr3_aa: CASSISGTPNYGYTF
cdr3_nt: TGTGCCAGTAGTATCTCGGGGACACCTAACTATGGCTACACCTTC

v_call: TRBV29-1
clone_size: many
j_call: TRBJ1-2
d_call: -
cdr3_aa: CSVERSGAYGYTF
cdr3_nt: TGCAGCGTTGAACGGTCAGGGGCCTATGGCTACACCTTC

v_call: TRBV14
clone_size: -
j_call: TRBJ2-7
d_call: TRBD2
cdr3_aa: CASSQRLAGTYEQYF
cdr3_nt: TGTGCCAGCAGCCAGCGACTAGCGGGGACCTACGAGCAGTACTTC

v_call: TRBV29-1
clone_size: many
j_call: TRBJ1-1
d_call: -
cdr3_aa: CSVESPENTEAFF
cdr3_nt: TGCAGCGTTGAATCGCCCGAGAACACTGAAGCTTTCTTT

v_call: TRBV20-1
clone_size: many
j_call: TRBJ1-4
d_call: -
cdr3_aa: CSASSGSANEKLFF
cdr3_nt: TGCAGTGCTTCGTCAGGGTCGGCTAATGAAAAACTGTTTTTT

v_call: TRBV7-9
clone_size: -
j_call: TRBJ2-4
d_call: TRBD1
cdr3_aa: CASSTGTGNSELAKNIQYF
cdr3_nt: TGTGCCAGCAGCACCGGGACAGGGAATTCAGAACTCGCCAAAAACATTCAGTACTTC

v_call: TRBV7-3
clone_size: -
j_call: TRBJ1-5
d_call: -
cdr3_aa: CASSLEGRSQPQHF
cdr3_nt: TGTGCCAGCAGCTTAGAGGGTCGTTCTCAGCCCCAGCATTTT

v_call: TRBV14
clone_size: -
j_call: TRBJ1-2
d_call: -
cdr3_aa: CASSRAEDASPVYGYTF
cdr3_nt: TGTGCCAGCAGCCGGGCGGAGGACGCCAGTCCAGTCTATGGCTACACCTTC

v_call: TRBV7-2
clone_size: many
j_call: TRBJ2-7
d_call: TRBD1
cdr3_aa: CASSLRTPGQAVYSYEQYF
cdr3_nt: TGTGCCAGCAGCTTACGTACCCCCGGACAGGCTGTGTATTCCTACGAGCAGTACTTC

v_call: TRBV29-1
clone_size: -
j_call: TRBJ2-5
d_call: -
cdr3_aa: CSVDKAEGRKTQYF
cdr3_nt: TGCAGCGTCGACAAGGCGGAGGGGCGGAAGACCCAGTACTTC

v_call: TRBV7-2
clone_size: many
j_call: TRBJ2-5
d_call: TRBD2
cdr3_aa: CASTLTSGFQETQYF
cdr3_nt: TGTGCCAGCACCCTGACTAGCGGGTTTCAAGAGACCCAGTACTTC

v_call: TRBV4-2
clone_size: many
j_call: TRBJ1-6
d_call: -
cdr3_aa: CASSQAGEGGLSPLHF
cdr3_nt: TGTGCCAGCAGCCAAGCCGGGGAAGGCGGGCTGTCACCCCTCCACTTT

v_call: TRBV29-1
clone_size: -
j_call: TRBJ2-2
d_call: TRBD1
cdr3_aa: CSVRTGGSTGELFF
cdr3_nt: TGCAGCGTTAGGACAGGGGGCAGCACCGGGGAGCTGTTTTTT

v_call: TRBV20-1
clone_size: -
j_call: TRBJ2-7
d_call: TRBD2
cdr3_aa: CSAFSRGGTIEQYF
cdr3_nt: TGCAGTGCCTTTTCGCGGGGGGGCACGATCGAGCAGTACTTC

v_call: TRBV7-9
clone_size: -
j_call: TRBJ1-1
d_call: -
cdr3_aa: CASAPHGTEAFF
cdr3_nt: TGTGCCAGCGCCCCACATGGAACTGAAGCTTTCTTT

v_call: TRBV10-3
clone_size: -
j_call: TRBJ2-6
d_call: -
cdr3_aa: CAISDVLTF
cdr3_nt: TGTGCCATCAGTGACGTCCTGACTTTC

v_call: TRBV12-3/TRBV12-4
clone_size: few
j_call: TRBJ1-1
d_call: -
cdr3_aa: CASRPNLGNTEAFF
cdr3_nt: TGTGCCAGCAGACCCAATCTGGGGAACACTGAAGCTTTCTTT

v_call: TRBV6-1
clone_size: -
j_call: TRBJ2-7
d_call: -
cdr3_aa: CASSAGTARTLYF
cdr3_nt: TGTGCCAGCAGCGCCGGGACGGCGCGGACACTCTACTTC

v_call: TRBV20-1
clone_size: -
j_call: TRBJ2-7
d_call: -
cdr3_aa: CSARAGLGDLRMYEQYF
cdr3_nt: TGCAGTGCCAGAGCAGGGTTGGGAGACCTCCGTATGTACGAGCAGTACTTC

v_call: TRBV7-2
clone_size: many
j_call: TRBJ1-4
d_call: -
cdr3_aa: CASSLNQGREKLFF
cdr3_nt: TGTGCCAGCAGCTTAAATCAGGGGAGGGAAAAACTGTTTTTT

v_call: TRBV7-2
clone_size: -
j_call: TRBJ2-1
d_call: -
cdr3_aa: CASSLARGGYNEQFF
cdr3_nt: TGTGCCAGCAGCTTAGCCCGAGGAGGGTACAATGAGCAGTTCTTC

v_call: TRBV10-3
clone_size: few
j_call: TRBJ2-6
d_call: -
cdr3_aa: CAILGSPGANVLTF
cdr3_nt: TGTGCCATCCTGGGGTCCCCTGGGGCCAACGTCCTGACTTTC

v_call: TRBV5-1
clone_size: many
j_call: TRBJ1-1
d_call: -
cdr3_aa: CASSHVGQGNTEAFF
cdr3_nt: TGCGCCAGCAGTCACGTTGGGCAGGGGAACACTGAAGCTTTCTTT

v_call: TRBV29-1
clone_size: many
j_call: TRBJ1-1
d_call: -
cdr3_aa: CSVVQGLGDAFF
cdr3_nt: TGCAGCGTTGTGCAGGGGCTGGGGGACGCTTTCTTT

v_call: TRBV24-1
clone_size: -
j_call: TRBJ1-5
d_call: -
cdr3_aa: CATSDLSINQPQHF
cdr3_nt: TGTGCCACCAGTGATTTATCCATCAATCAGCCCCAGCATTTT

v_call: TRBV7-9
clone_size: few
j_call: TRBJ2-7
d_call: -
cdr3_aa: CASSLEGGGFAQSSYEQYF
cdr3_nt: TGTGCCAGCAGCTTAGAGGGAGGGGGCTTTGCTCAAAGCTCCTACGAGCAGTACTTC

v_call: TRBV7-9
clone_size: -
j_call: TRBJ1-5
d_call: -
cdr3_aa: CASSWGADNQPQHF
cdr3_nt: TGTGCCAGCAGCTGGGGGGCAGACAATCAGCCCCAGCATTTT

v_call: TRBV9
clone_size: many
j_call: TRBJ2-7
d_call: TRBD1
cdr3_aa: CASSAGQGWNEQYF
cdr3_nt: TGTGCCAGCAGCGCGGGACAGGGGTGGAACGAGCAGTACTTC

v_call: TRBV7-2
clone_size: few
j_call: TRBJ2-5
d_call: -
cdr3_aa: CASSYPARGGETQYF
cdr3_nt: TGTGCCAGCAGTTACCCAGCACGAGGAGGGGAGACCCAGTACTTC

v_call: TRBV9
clone_size: once
j_call: TRBJ1-2
d_call: -
cdr3_aa: CASSVEGTGGIRGGYTF
cdr3_nt: TGTGCCAGCAGCGTAGAGGGGACGGGGGGAATTCGGGGAGGCTACACCTTC

v_call: TRBV11-2
clone_size: few
j_call: TRBJ1-2
d_call: -
cdr3_aa: CASLIGRYGYTF
cdr3_nt: TGTGCCAGCCTTATCGGGCGCTATGGCTACACCTTC

v_call: TRBV7-2
clone_size: few
j_call: TRBJ2-7
d_call: TRBD2
cdr3_aa: CASSVEGLAFYEQYF
cdr3_nt: TGTGCCAGCAGCGTAGAAGGACTAGCGTTTTACGAGCAGTACTTC

v_call: TRBV7-2
clone_size: many
j_call: TRBJ1-1
d_call: -
cdr3_aa: CASSPGRVLDTEAFF
cdr3_nt: TGTGCCAGCAGCCCAGGTCGGGTGTTGGACACTGAAGCTTTCTTT

v_call: TRBV4-1
clone_size: -
j_call: TRBJ1-2
d_call: -
cdr3_aa: CASSQDAGLGYGYTF
cdr3_nt: TGCGCCAGCAGCCAAGACGCAGGCTTGGGCTATGGCTACACCTTC

v_call: TRBV25-1
clone_size: many
j_call: TRBJ1-5
d_call: -
cdr3_aa: CASSGKRGGNQPQHF
cdr3_nt: TGTGCCAGCAGCGGGAAGAGAGGGGGCAATCAGCCCCAGCATTTT

v_call: TRBV13
clone_size: -
j_call: TRBJ1-1
d_call: -
cdr3_aa: CASSLGPAGAPNTEAFF
cdr3_nt: TGTGCCAGCAGCTTAGGTCCCGCCGGGGCCCCGAACACTGAAGCTTTCTTT

v_call: TRBV20-1
clone_size: many
j_call: TRBJ2-5
d_call: -
cdr3_aa: CSARQGKETQYF
cdr3_nt: TGCAGTGCTAGACAAGGCAAAGAGACCCAGTACTTC